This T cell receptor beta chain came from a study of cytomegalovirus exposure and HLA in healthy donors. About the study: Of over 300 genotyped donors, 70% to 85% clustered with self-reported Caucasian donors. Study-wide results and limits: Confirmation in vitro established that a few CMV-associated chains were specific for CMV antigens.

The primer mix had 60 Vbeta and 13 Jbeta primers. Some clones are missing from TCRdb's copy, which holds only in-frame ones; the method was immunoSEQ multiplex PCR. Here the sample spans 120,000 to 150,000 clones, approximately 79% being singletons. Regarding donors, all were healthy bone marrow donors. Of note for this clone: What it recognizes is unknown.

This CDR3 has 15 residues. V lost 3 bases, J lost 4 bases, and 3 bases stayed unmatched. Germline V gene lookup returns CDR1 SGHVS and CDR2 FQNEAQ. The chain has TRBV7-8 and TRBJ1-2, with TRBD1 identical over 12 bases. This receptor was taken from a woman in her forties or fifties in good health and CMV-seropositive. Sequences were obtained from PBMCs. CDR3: CASSFPGQGAYGYTF. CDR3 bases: TGTGCCAGCAGCTTTCCGGGACAGGGGGCCTATGGCTACACCTTC.